This TCR beta chain comes out of a study of beta chain features in type 1 diabetes. Study-wide results and limits: The study found moderately but significantly shorter TCRB CDR3s in all four CD4+ subsets of Type 1 diabetes patients.

Investigators reverse transcribed all isolated RNA, so they sequenced expressed TCRB transcripts. Some clones are missing from TCRdb's copy, which holds only in-frame ones; the method was immunoSEQ multiplex PCR. The sample has 300,000 to 350,000 clones; 7% to 10% are singletons. In its sample, this clone was seen a few times. No antigen is known for it. The V end lost 6 bases, the J end lost 0 bases, and 6 bases lay between the germline ends. The CDR3 is 11 amino acids. CDR1 is SQVTM, CDR2 ANQGSEA, per germline. This chain links TRBV29-1 with TRBJ2-7; D not resolved. Sequenced sample: central memory CD4+ T cells from blood. The sequence came from a young man with type 1 diabetes. Here the CDR3 DNA reads TGCAGCGTGACCATCTCCTACGAGCAGTACTTC. Encoded protein: CSVTISYEQYF.